The clone carrying this T cell receptor (beta chain) showed up just a few times. The antigen remains undetermined. This sample also contains other DNA sequences that code for the same CDR3. These data are taken from a study of cytomegalovirus exposure and HLA in healthy donors. Study background: Early on, a data release was issued that held 80 million or so unique TCRs from HLA-typed donors. Overall study findings and caveats: Earlier analysis yielded a pattern in which most TCR beta V segments were productive about 90% or about 30% of the time.

Primers: 60 Vbeta forward and 13 Jbeta reverse. The method was immunoSEQ multiplex PCR; TCRdb's version includes in-frame clones alone and lacks a portion of them. The table shows approximately 180,000 clones, with about 80% occurring only once. The J segment lost 6 bases and the V segment lost 3 bases, leaving 6 bases of the junction unmatched. The CDR3 runs to 15 residues. Germline V gene data show CDR1 as MNHEY and CDR2 as SVGAGI. Sequenced input: PBMCs. The V gene is TRBV6-5, the J gene TRBJ1-5; 9 nucleotides line up with TRBD1. The TCR originated in a man between 25 and 39 years old in good health and CMV-seropositive. CDR3 region: CASSYSGTGSQPQHF. The DNA of the CDR3 is TGTGCCAGCAGTTATTCCGGGACAGGGAGTCAGCCCCAGCATTTT.